This is a list of T cell receptor beta chains from one sample in a study of CD8+ T cells in alopecia areata. This table comes from immunoSEQ multiplex PCR, and its TCRdb copy is limited to in-frame clones, with some not included. The table includes about 120,000 clones, about half detected once. The sequencing here drew on CD4+ T cells sorted from blood, taken at week 4, from a patient treated with tofacitinib. Every receptor here comes from a human donor with alopecia areata. Both conserved end residues are part of each CDR3. D genes are given only for firm matches. Where a row states a size, it is once, few, many or the class of an expanded clone; other rows omit it.

TRBJ2-5,-,TRBD2,TRBV5-1,CASSSTGTSGETQYF,TGCGCCAGCAGCTCGACCGGGACTAGCGGGGAGACCCAGTACTTC
TRBJ2-1,-,-,TRBV30,CAWSPGITNEQFF,TGTGCCTGGAGCCCGGGTATCACCAATGAGCAGTTCTTC
TRBJ2-3,-,TRBD2,TRBV4-1,CASSRGAGVADTQYF,TGCGCCAGCAGCCGAGGAGCGGGAGTGGCAGATACGCAGTATTTT
TRBJ1-1,-,-,TRBV6-5,CASSSTGNTEAFF,TGTGCCAGCAGTTCGACAGGGAACACTGAAGCTTTCTTT
TRBJ2-4,-,-,TRBV13,CASSSLRNIQYF,TGTGCCAGCAGCTCCCTAAGAAACATTCAGTACTTC
TRBJ2-2,-,-,TRBV7-9,CASSFAELFF,TGTGCCAGCAGCTTTGCGGAGCTGTTTTTT
TRBJ2-3,few,-,TRBV19,CASSVQNTDTQYF,TGTGCCAGTAGTGTACAGAACACAGATACGCAGTATTTT
TRBJ2-1,-,-,TRBV6-6,CASSHPEVPYNEQFF,TGTGCCAGCAGTCACCCGGAGGTGCCCTACAATGAGCAGTTCTTC
TRBJ1-1,-,-,TRBV29-1,CSVGGWQGGTEAFF,TGCAGCGTTGGGGGCTGGCAGGGCGGCACTGAAGCTTTCTTT
TRBJ2-2,once,TRBD2,TRBV7-8,CASSSRLAGLGELFF,TGTGCCAGCAGCTCCAGACTAGCGGGATTGGGGGAGCTGTTTTTT
TRBJ1-4,-,-,TRBV9,CASSVNFGGTEKLFF,TGTGCCAGCAGCGTAAACTTTGGGGGAACTGAAAAACTGTTTTTT
TRBJ2-1,few,TRBD1,TRBV29-1,CSVEGGIGTAYNEQFF,TGCAGCGTTGAAGGGGGAATAGGGACAGCCTACAATGAGCAGTTCTTC
TRBJ1-2,-,-,TRBV29-1,CSVEGAETYGYTF,TGCAGCGTTGAGGGAGCAGAGACCTATGGCTACACCTTC
TRBJ1-1,-,TRBD1,TRBV30,CARTGGADTEAFF,TGTGCCCGGACAGGGGGCGCGGACACTGAAGCTTTCTTT
TRBJ1-1,-,TRBD1,TRBV5-4,CASSLRQGNTEAFF,TGTGCCAGCAGCCTGCGACAGGGTAACACTGAAGCTTTCTTT
TRBJ2-7,few,-,TRBV7-9,CASSLTTTSYEQYF,TGTGCCAGCAGCCTGACCACGACTTCCTACGAGCAGTACTTC
TRBJ2-6,-,-,TRBV2,CASSEKGREVPGANVLTF,TGTGCCAGCAGTGAGAAGGGCAGGGAGGTTCCTGGGGCCAACGTCCTGACTTTC
TRBJ2-7,-,TRBD1,TRBV29-1,CSVEERHRGLYEQYF,TGCAGCGTTGAAGAACGTCACAGGGGGCTATACGAGCAGTACTTC
TRBJ2-2,few,-,TRBV6-5,CASSSPPQGRELFF,TGTGCCAGCAGCTCTCCTCCGCAGGGCCGGGAGCTGTTTTTT
TRBJ2-7,once,-,TRBV5-1,CASSLSNEQYF,TGCGCCAGCAGCTTGAGTAACGAGCAGTACTTC
TRBJ1-2,once,-,TRBV29-1,CSVFLTDNYGYTF,TGCAGCGTTTTTCTGACAGATAACTATGGCTACACCTTC
TRBJ2-3,-,TRBD1,TRBV9,CASSANRGSTDTQYF,TGTGCCAGCAGTGCCAACAGGGGGAGCACAGATACGCAGTATTTT
TRBJ2-7,-,-,TRBV28,CASSSDGAGNYEQYF,TGTGCCAGCAGTTCCGATGGGGCGGGGAACTACGAGCAGTACTTC
TRBJ1-5,-,TRBD1,TRBV5-5,CASSLRTGGNQPQHF,TGTGCCAGCAGCTTGCGGACAGGCGGCAATCAGCCCCAGCATTTT
TRBJ1-1,-,-,TRBV29-1,CSVGGTAEAFF,TGCAGCGTTGGGGGGACGGCTGAAGCTTTCTTT